This T cell receptor (beta chain) originates from a study of spatial heterogeneity in lung cancer. In the study overall: Consistently, beta-chain sequences turned up in larger numbers than alpha-chain sequences did. Each distinct TCR and UMI combination averaged more than ten appearances in raw reads. Findings and limits, study-wide: The study found ubiquitous expanded tumor TCRs in blood more at resection than follow-up.

As to this clonotype: Its matching antigen is unknown.

TCRdb re-called the 5' RACE reads with MiXCR, one entry per CDR3 protein. The table has fewer than 20,000 distinct CDR3 sequences, about 20% seen once. CDR1 MNHNS and CDR2 SASEGT come from the germline V gene. Trimming at V came to 5 bases and at J to 5 bases, leaving 8 bases not matched to a gene. The CDR3 consists of 14 residues. Sample time point: sample taken at primary tumor resection. Whole RNA obtained from tumor, nontumor lung or frozen PBMC underwent sequencing without sorting. This sequence joins TRBV6-1 and TRBJ1-1; 7 bases are shared with TRBD1. Specimen: PBMCs, collected at surgery. This receptor was taken from a male donor with early-stage non-small cell lung cancer. DNA for the CDR3: TGTGCCAGCAGTCGGCGGGACAGTGGGACTGAAGCTTTCTTT. Its translation is CASSRRDSGTEAFF.